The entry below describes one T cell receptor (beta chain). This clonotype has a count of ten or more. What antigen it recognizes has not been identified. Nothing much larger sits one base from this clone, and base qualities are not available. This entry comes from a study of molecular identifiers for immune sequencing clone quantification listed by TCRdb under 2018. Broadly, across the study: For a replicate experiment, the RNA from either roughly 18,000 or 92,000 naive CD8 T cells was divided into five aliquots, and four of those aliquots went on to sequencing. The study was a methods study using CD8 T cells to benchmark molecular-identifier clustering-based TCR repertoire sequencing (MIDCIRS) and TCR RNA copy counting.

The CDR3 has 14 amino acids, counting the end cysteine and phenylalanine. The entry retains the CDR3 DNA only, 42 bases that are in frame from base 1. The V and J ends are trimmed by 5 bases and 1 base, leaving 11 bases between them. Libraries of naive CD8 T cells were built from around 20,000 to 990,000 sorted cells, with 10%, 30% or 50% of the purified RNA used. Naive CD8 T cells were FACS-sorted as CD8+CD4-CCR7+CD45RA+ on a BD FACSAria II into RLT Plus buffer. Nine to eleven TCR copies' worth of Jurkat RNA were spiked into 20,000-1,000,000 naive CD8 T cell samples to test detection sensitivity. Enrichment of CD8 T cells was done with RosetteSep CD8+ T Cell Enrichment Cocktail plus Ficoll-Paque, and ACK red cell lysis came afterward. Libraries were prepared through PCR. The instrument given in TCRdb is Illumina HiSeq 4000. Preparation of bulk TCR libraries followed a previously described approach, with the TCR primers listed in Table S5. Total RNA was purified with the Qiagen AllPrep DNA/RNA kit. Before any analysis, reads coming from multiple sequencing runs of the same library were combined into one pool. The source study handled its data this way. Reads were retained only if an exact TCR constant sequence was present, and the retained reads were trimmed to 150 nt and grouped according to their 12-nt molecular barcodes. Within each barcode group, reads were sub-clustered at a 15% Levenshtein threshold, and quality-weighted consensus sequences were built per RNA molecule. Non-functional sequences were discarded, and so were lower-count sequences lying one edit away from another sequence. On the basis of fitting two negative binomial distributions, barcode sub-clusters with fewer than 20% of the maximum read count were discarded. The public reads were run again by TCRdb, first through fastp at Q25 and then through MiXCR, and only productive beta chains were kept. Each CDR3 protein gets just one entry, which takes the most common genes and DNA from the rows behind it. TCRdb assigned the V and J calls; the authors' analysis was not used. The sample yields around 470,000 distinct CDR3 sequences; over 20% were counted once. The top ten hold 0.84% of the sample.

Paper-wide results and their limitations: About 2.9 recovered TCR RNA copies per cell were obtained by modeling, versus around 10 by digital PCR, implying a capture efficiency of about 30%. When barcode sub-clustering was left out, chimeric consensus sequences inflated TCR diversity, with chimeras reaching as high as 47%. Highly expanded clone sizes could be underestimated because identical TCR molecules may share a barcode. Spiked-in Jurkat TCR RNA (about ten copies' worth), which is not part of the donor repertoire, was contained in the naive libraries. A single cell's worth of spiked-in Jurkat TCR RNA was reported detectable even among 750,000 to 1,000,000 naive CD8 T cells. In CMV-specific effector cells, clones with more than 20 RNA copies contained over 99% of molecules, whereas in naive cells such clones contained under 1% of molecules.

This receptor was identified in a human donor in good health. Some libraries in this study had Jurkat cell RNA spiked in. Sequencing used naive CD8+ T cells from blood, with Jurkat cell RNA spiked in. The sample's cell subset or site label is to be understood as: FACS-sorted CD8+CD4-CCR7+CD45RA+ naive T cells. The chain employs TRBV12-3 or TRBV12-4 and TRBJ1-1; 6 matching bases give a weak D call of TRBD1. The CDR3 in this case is CASSRDNSNTEAFF. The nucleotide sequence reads TGTGCCAGCAGTCGGGACAACTCGAACACTGAAGCTTTCTTT.